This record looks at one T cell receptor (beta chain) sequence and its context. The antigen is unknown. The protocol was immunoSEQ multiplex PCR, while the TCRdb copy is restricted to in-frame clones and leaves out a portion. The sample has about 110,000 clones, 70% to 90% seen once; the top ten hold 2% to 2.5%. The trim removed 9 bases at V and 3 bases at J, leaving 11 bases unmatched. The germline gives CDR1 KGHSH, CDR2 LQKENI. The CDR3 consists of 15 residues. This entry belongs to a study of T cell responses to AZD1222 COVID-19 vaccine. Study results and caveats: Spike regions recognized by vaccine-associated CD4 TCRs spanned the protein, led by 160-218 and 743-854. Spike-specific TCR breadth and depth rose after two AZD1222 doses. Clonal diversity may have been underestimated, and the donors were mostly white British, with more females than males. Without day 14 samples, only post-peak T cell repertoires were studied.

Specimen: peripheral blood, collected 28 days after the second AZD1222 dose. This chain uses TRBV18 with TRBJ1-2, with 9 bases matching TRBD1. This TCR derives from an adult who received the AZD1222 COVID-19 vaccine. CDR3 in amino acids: CASSPGQGGDYGYTF. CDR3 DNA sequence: TGTGCCAGTTCCCCGGGACAGGGAGGAGACTATGGCTACACCTTC.